The 21 T cell receptor beta chains below were found in one sample sequenced in a study of T cell repertoires in cytomegalovirus infection. MiXCR was run by TCRdb on the reads, yielding one entry per CDR3 protein. The sample records approximately 76,000 distinct CDR3 sequences, approximately 40% being singletons. Their antigens are not known. Specimen: CD8+ T cells from cultured PBMCs, collected from culture after CMV antigen stimulation. These receptors came from a human donor in good health (CMV status not recorded). Some clones in this sample may be carry-over from other donors' samples.

V gene TRBV5-5 combines with J gene TRBJ1-4, with 8 nucleotides matching TRBD1. Germline CDR1 is SGHKS and CDR2 is YYEKEE (reference sequence). V dropped 4 bases and J dropped 5; count of bases not matched to a gene: 19. The CDR3 consists of 19 residues. The CDR3 DNA reads as TGTGCCAGCAGCACGGACAGGGATGAGGCGAAATCGCGAAATGAAAAACTGTTTTTT. It translates to CASSTDRDEAKSRNEKLFF.

This clonotype has a handful of counts. The rearrangement uses TRBV12-3 or TRBV12-4 and TRBJ2-2; a weak D match, TRBD2 (5 bases). This CDR3 has 15 amino acids. Trimming left V 6 bases short and J 4 bases short, with 15 bases between. The CDR3 loop is CASSRTGRGTGELFF. The DNA of the CDR3 is TGTGCCAGCAGCCGGACCGGCCGGGGCACCGGGGAGCTGTTTTTT.

The chain couples TRBV5-1 to TRBJ2-5; the match to TRBD1 covers 7 bases. This CDR3 has 15 residues. J lost 1 base, V lost 0 bases, and 3 bases had no gene match. In germline, CDR1 is SGHRS, CDR2 YFSETQ. Here the CDR3 DNA reads TGCGCCAGCAGCTTGGCCTGGGACAGCCAAGAGACCCAGTACTTC. This codes for CASSLAWDSQETQYF.

The chain combines TRBV28 with TRBJ2-1; 9 bases are a match to TRBD2. Germline CDR1 and CDR2: MDHEN and SYDVKM. J was trimmed by 7 bases and V by 11 bases; bases with no gene match: 18. This CDR3 is 16 amino acids long. The CDR3 DNA follows: TGTGCCCTATCTCCCCCAGCGGGGGGCCACCCGAATGAGCAGTTCTTC. This codes for CALSPPAGGHPNEQFF.

This chain uses TRBV28 with TRBJ2-7; the D gene is possibly TRBD1 (5 bases). Germline CDR1 is MDHEN and CDR2 is SYDVKM. The CDR3 has 16 residues. V lost 4 bases to trimming and J lost 1 base, with 17 bases between them. CDR3 coding DNA: TGTGCCAGCAGTTCTCCTGACTGGACAAAATCCTACGAGCAGTACTTC. It specifies CASSSPDWTKSYEQYF.

This clonotype was counted between two and nine times. The chain recombines TRBV10-3 with TRBJ2-3; D unresolved. In germline, CDR1 is ENHRY, CDR2 SYGVKD. CDR3 size: 13 residues. V shed 3 bases and J shed 2 bases, with 6 bases lying between them. CDR3 sequence reads: CAISDRITDTQYF. The CDR3 coding sequence is TGTGCCATCAGTGACCGGATCACAGATACGCAGTATTTT.

Concerning this clonotype itself: This clone may be a read error of a much larger clone one base away. The gene calls are TRBV7-2 and TRBJ2-2, with TRBD1 identical over 7 bases. This CDR3 contains 15 residues. Germline CDR1 is SGHTA and CDR2 is FQGNSA. The V gene end was trimmed by 5 bases and the J gene end by 4 bases; junction bases not matched to a gene: 7. The CDR3 sequence: CASSPGDSCTGELFF. The CDR3 coding sequence is TGTGCCAGCAGCCCCGGGGACAGCTGCACCGGGGAGCTGTTTTTT.

The chain has TRBV20-1 and TRBJ1-4; 7 bases fit TRBD1. Germline values: CDR1 DFQATT, CDR2 SNEGSKA (reference sequence). The trim removed 6 bases at V and 4 bases at J, leaving 14 bases unmatched. CDR3 length: 16 amino acids. The CDR3 coding sequence is TGCAGTGCCCGGAACTACCGGACAGGCGATAATGAAAAACTGTTTTTT. Residues: CSARNYRTGDNEKLFF.

This clonotype was counted a few times. At one of its ends the junction is not consistent with the germline gene, which may arise from a read error. V usage is TRBV7-7 and J usage is TRBJ1-4, with D maybe TRBD1 (5 bases). Per germline, CDR1 SSHAT and CDR2 FNYEAQ (reference sequence). The CDR3 loop spans 14 amino acids. CDR3 sequence (DNA): TGTGCTAGCAGCCCCGGGACCGGACGTGGAAAACTGTTTTTT. This gives the protein CASSPGTGRGKLFF. Full variable domain (outside the CDR3, taken from reference TRBV7-7 and TRBJ1-4): GAGVSQSPRYKVTKRGQDVTLRCDPISSHATLYWYQQALGQGPEFLTYFNYEAQPDKSGLPSDRFSAERPEGSISTLTIQRTEQRDSAMYRCASSPGTGRGKLFFGSGTQLSVL.

The DNA of the CDR3 is TGTGCCAGCAGCTTGGGGGCGGGAGGGATCACTGAAGCTTTCTTT. Protein: CASSLGAGGITEAFF. V gene TRBV5-6 combines with J gene TRBJ1-1; D unclear. The V end was cut by 0 bases, the J end by 4 bases, with 13 bases between. This CDR3 is 15 amino acids long. CDR1 is SGHDT, CDR2 YYEEEE, per germline.

This chain joins TRBV19 and TRBJ1-2; D is ambiguous. V lost 3 bases to trimming and J lost 8 bases, with 22 bases between them. This CDR3 comprises 16 residues. The germline gives CDR1 LNHDA, CDR2 SQIVND (reference sequence). CDR3 in DNA: TGTGCCAGTAGTATTCCCTGGGTCGCACAATCGAGGGGCTACACCTTC. Translated: CASSIPWVAQSRGYTF.

The chain carries TRBV9 and TRBJ2-3; D might be TRBD2 (5 bases). The germline V gene encodes CDR1 SGDLS and CDR2 YYNGEE. CDR3 length equals 14 residues. V was clipped by 0 bases and J by 6 bases, with 11 bases between them. The CDR3 reads CASSVEQEVDTQYF. CDR3 in DNA: TGTGCCAGCAGCGTAGAGCAGGAGGTGGATACGCAGTATTTT.

The rearrangement uses TRBV27 and TRBJ1-1; D is unresolved. This CDR3 spans 15 amino acids. Germline V gene lookup returns CDR1 MNHEY and CDR2 SMNVEV (reference sequence). Trimming cost V 5 bases and J 6 bases, with 19 bases left between them. CDR3 sequence (DNA): TGTGCCAGCAGTCCGATGAGGCTGTCAGGCTCTGAAGCTTTCTTT. Translation: CASSPMRLSGSEAFF.

The J gene is TRBJ1-1, the V gene TRBV5-1; D gene uncertain. The CDR3 is made up of 13 amino acids. V was shortened by 1 base and J by 7 bases, with 11 bases between the two germline ends. The germline gives CDR1 SGHRS, CDR2 YFSETQ. In DNA form, the CDR3 reads TGCGCCAGCAGCTTGCCCTTTAGGGATGAAGCTTTCTTT. It specifies CASSLPFRDEAFF.

The genes are TRBV19 and TRBJ2-2; tentative D call: TRBD2 (5 bases). The CDR3 covers 12 residues. From germline, CDR1 is LNHDA and CDR2 SQIVND (reference sequence). The germline V and J ends were trimmed by 10 bases and 2 bases, with 8 bases remaining between them. CDR3 coding DNA: TGTGCCACCGGGGTTAACACCGGGGAGCTGTTTTTT. Translation: CATGVNTGELFF.

This clonotype came up a few times. This sequence joins TRBV19 and TRBJ1-5; D is possibly TRBD1 (5 bases). V dropped 7 bases and J dropped 6 bases, with 31 bases sitting between them. CDR1 is LNHDA, CDR2 SQIVND, per germline (reference sequence). There are 19 residues in the CDR3. In DNA, the CDR3 is TGTGCCAGTAAACCTCATGCCCCCCACGGTAGGGGAGTGGGTCAGCCCCAGCATTTT. As protein: CASKPHAPHGRGVGQPQHF.

This clonotype was seen ten or more times. Here the CDR3 reads CASSLIGSASGTPMNEQFF. CDR3 coding DNA: TGTGCCAGCAGCTTAATAGGCTCCGCTAGCGGTACCCCAATGAATGAGCAGTTCTTC. This chain connects TRBV11-2 to TRBJ2-1; 7 bases line up with TRBD2. The CDR3 length is 19 residues. CDR1 and CDR2 from the germline V gene are SGHAT and FQNNGV. The ends lost 2 bases at V and 7 bases at J; junction bases unmatched: 20. Supplemented by reference TRBV11-2 and TRBJ2-1, the full variable domain reads EAGVAQSPRYKIIEKRQSVAFWCNPISGHATLYWYQQILGQGPKLLIQFQNNGVVDDSQLPKDRFSAERLKGVDSTLKIQPAKLEDSAVYLCASSLIGSASGTPMNEQFFGPGTRLTVL.

This clonotype has only a few counts. This rearrangement joins TRBV6-1 to TRBJ2-3; 11 bases fit TRBD1. The J segment lost 6 bases and the V segment lost 0 bases, leaving 5 bases of the junction unmatched. This CDR3 region has 16 residues. Germline-derived CDR1 and CDR2 are MNHNS and SASEGT. The CDR3 reads CASSEALGQGADTQYF. DNA of the CDR3: TGTGCCAGCAGTGAAGCGCTTGGACAGGGGGCGGATACGCAGTATTTT.

The chain has TRBV6-4 and TRBJ1-2, with a weak D call TRBD1 (5 bases). Trimming took off 3 bases at V and 4 bases at J, with 12 bases between the two ends. CDR3 size: 14 residues. Per the germline V gene, CDR1 is MRHNA and CDR2 is SNTAGT. The chain's CDR3 is CASSEETASYGYTF. The CDR3 DNA follows: TGTGCCAGCAGTGAGGAGACAGCGTCCTATGGCTACACCTTC.

This clonotype was recorded a few times. The chain carries TRBV7-8 and TRBJ2-1; D is possibly TRBD2 (6 bases). CDR3 length equals 18 residues. Trimming cost V 0 bases and J 5 bases, with 20 bases left between them. CDR1 is SGHVS, CDR2 FQNEAQ, per germline. CDR3 sequence reads: CASSLAWPRAGRNNEQFF. For the CDR3, the DNA is TGTGCCAGCAGCTTAGCGTGGCCCCGGGCGGGGAGAAACAATGAGCAGTTCTTC.

The genes are TRBV6-5 and TRBJ2-3; D is possibly TRBD1 or TRBD2 (5 bases each). From germline, CDR1 is MNHEY and CDR2 SVGAGI. The ends were cut back, 5 bases at V and 1 base at J, with 13 bases in the middle. There are 15 residues in the CDR3. CDR3 residues: CASSTQGRGTDTQYF. CDR3 in DNA: TGTGCCAGCAGTACTCAGGGACGCGGCACAGATACGCAGTATTTT.